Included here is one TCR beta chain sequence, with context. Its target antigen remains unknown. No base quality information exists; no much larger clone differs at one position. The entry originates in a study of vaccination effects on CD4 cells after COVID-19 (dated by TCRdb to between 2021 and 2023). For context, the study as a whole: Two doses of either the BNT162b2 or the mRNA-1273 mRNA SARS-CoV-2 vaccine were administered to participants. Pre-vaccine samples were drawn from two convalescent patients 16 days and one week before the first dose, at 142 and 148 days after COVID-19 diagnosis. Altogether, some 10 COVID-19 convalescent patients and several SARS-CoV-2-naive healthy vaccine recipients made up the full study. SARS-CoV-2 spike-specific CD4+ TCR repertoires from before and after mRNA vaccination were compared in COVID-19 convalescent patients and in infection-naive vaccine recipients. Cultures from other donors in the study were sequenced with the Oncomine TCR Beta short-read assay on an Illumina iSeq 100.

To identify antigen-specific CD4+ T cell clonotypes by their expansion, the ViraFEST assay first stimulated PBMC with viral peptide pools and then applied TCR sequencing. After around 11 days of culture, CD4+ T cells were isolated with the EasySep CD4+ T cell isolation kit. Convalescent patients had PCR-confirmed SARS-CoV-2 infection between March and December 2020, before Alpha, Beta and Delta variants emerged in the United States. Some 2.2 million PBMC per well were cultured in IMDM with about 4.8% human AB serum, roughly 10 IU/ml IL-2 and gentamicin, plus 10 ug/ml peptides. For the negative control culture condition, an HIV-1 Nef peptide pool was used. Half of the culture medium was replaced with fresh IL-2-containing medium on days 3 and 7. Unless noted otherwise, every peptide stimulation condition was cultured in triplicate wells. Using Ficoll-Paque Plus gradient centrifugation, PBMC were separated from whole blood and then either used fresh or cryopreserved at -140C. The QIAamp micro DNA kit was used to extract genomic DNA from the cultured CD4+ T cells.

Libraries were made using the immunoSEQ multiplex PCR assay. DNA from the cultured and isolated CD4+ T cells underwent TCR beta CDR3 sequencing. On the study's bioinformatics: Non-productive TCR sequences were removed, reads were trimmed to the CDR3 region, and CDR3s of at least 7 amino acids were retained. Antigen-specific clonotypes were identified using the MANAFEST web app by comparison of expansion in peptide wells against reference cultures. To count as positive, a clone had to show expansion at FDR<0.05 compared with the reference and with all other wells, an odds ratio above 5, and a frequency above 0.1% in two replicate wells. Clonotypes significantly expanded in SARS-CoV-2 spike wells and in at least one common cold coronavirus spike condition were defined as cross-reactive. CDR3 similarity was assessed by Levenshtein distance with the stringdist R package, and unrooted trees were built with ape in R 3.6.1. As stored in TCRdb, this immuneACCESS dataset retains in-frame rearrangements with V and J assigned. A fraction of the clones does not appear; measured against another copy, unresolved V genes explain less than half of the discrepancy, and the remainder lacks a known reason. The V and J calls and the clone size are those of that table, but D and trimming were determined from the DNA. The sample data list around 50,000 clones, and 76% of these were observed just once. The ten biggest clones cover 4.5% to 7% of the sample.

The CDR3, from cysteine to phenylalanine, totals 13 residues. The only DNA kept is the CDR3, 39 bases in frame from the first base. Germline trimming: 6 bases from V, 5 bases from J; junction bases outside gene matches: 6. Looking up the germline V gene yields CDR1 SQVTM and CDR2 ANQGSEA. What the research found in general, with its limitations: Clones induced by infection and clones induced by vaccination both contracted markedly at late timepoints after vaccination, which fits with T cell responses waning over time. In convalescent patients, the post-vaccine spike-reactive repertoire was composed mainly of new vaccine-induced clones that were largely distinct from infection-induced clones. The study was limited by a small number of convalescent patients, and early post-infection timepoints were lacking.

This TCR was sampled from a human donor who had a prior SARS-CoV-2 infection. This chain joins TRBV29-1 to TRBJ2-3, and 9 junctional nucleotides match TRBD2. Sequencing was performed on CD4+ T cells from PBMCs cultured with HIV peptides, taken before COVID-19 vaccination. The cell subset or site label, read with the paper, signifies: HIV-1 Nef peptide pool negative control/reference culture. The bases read TGCAGCGTCCTTAGCGGGAGACGAGATACGCAGTATTTT. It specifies CSVLSGRRDTQYF.